The 2 T cell receptor beta chains below come from one sample, sequenced in a study of blood T cell repertoires in COVID-19. TCRdb's table, derived via immunoSEQ multiplex PCR, lists solely in-frame clones and lacks some. The sample includes around 310,000 clones, around 90% of them seen just once. Material for sequencing was peripheral blood. The receptors derive from a woman in her forties with COVID-19, enrolled during active disease.

The chain uses TRBV28 and TRBJ2-7; a possible D gene is TRBD1 (6 bases). The V end lost 10 bases, the J end lost 3 bases, and 19 bases lay between the germline ends. CDR3 length: 14 amino acids. The germline gives CDR1 MDHEN, CDR2 SYDVKM. The CDR3: CATLLPGHRYEQYF. CDR3 coding DNA: TGTGCCACCCTTCTCCCGGGACACCGCTACGAGCAGTACTTC.

The chain joins TRBV28 to TRBJ1-1; the D is unclear. Germline CDR1 reads MDHEN; CDR2 reads SYDVKM. The CDR3 consists of 13 residues. Deletions cut 7 bases from V and 6 bases from J, with 15 bases between. CDR3 residues: CASTPGQVSEAFF. The CDR3 nucleotides read TGTGCCAGCACCCCTGGGCAGGTATCTGAAGCTTTCTTT.